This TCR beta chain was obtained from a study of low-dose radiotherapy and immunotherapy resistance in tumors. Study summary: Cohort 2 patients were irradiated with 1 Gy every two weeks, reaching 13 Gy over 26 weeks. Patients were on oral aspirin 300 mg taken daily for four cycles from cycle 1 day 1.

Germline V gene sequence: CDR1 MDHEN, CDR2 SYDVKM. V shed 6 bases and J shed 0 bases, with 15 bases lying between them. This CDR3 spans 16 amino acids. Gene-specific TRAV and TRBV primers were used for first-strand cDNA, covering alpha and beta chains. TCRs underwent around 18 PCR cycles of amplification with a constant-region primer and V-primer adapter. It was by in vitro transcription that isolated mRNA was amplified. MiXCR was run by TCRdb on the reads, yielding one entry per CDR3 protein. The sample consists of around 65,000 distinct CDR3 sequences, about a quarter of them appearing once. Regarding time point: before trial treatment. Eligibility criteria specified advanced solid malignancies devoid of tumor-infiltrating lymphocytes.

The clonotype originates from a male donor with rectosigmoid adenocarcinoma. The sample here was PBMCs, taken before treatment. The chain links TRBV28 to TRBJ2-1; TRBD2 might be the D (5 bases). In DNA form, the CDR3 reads TGTGCCAGCAGCTTAGCGACGGCAAGCTCCTACAATGAGCAGTTCTTC. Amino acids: CASSLATASSYNEQFF.